Below are 11 T cell receptor beta chains sequenced from a single sample in a study of cytomegalovirus exposure and HLA in healthy donors. Primers included in the PCR were 60 Vbeta and 13 Jbeta primers. TCRdb keeps only in-frame clones here, not all; method: immunoSEQ multiplex PCR. The data show 100,000 to 150,000 clones, 60% to 85% seen once. Material for sequencing was PBMCs. All receptors come from a woman aged 35 to 49 in good health and CMV-seronegative.

This rearrangement joins TRBV2 to TRBJ2-7; 7 bases are shared with TRBD1. Germline-derived CDR1 and CDR2 are SNHLY and FYNNEI. The CDR3 runs to 13 residues. The V and J ends lost 8 bases and 5 bases, in that order; junction bases with no gene match: 9. The CDR3, as DNA: TGTGCCAGCTGCGTCGAAGGGGGCGACGAGCAGTACTTC. Protein: CASCVEGGDEQYF.

The rearrangement links TRBV9 to TRBJ1-1, with D unresolved. V lost 0 bases and J 5 bases, leaving 11 bases between the germline ends. CDR1 and CDR2 from the germline V gene are SGDLS and YYNGEE. This CDR3 is 14 amino acids long. The CDR3 coding sequence is TGTGCCAGCAGCGTAGCTACGAGGGTAACTGAAGCTTTCTTT. Translation gives CASSVATRVTEAFF.

V is TRBV19 and J is TRBJ1-3; D is possibly TRBD1 (5 bases). Germline V gives CDR1 LNHDA, CDR2 SQIVND (reference sequence). V lost 3 bases, J lost 0 bases, and 18 bases lay in between. This CDR3 spans 18 amino acids. Here the CDR3 reads CASSMPLGQESSGNTIYF. The DNA of the CDR3 is TGTGCCAGTAGTATGCCCCTGGGGCAGGAGAGCTCTGGAAACACCATATATTTT.

This clone was detected only a few times. The genes are TRBV2 and TRBJ2-7; TRBD2 agrees at 8 bases. The CDR3 loop spans 14 amino acids. The germline gives CDR1 SNHLY, CDR2 FYNNEI. J was trimmed by 2 bases and V by 8 bases; bases with no gene match: 8. CDR3: CASGLSGGTYEQYF. CDR3 nucleotides: TGTGCCAGCGGGTTGAGCGGGGGAACCTACGAGCAGTACTTC.

V is TRBV15 and J is TRBJ1-4, with 9 bases that match TRBD1. Germline lookup yields CDR1 LNHNV and CDR2 YYDKDF (reference sequence). V was clipped by 4 bases and J by 8 bases; unmatched bases: 5. This CDR3 is built from 14 residues. The DNA of the CDR3 is TGTGCCACCAGCAAGGACAGGGGACACGAAAAACTGTTTTTT. Amino acid sequence: CATSKDRGHEKLFF. Full variable domain (missing parts from reference TRBV15 and TRBJ1-4): DAMVIQNPRYQVTQFGKPVTLSCSQTLNHNVMYWYQQKSSQAPKLLFHYYDKDFNNEADTPDNFQSRRPNTSFCFLDIRSPGLGDTAMYLCATSKDRGHEKLFFGSGTQLSVL.

Points on this clone: The CDR3 does not close with the conserved phenylalanine or tryptophan, likely indicating a read error. The DNA is omitted, as the CDR3 cannot be located on it reliably, and the CDR3 follows TCRdb's listing. The CDR3 here is CSSSLASGGKWAG. The chain recombines TRBV7-9 with TRBJ1-1. The CDR3 adds up to 13 amino acids, both ends counted. CDR1 and CDR2 from the germline V gene are SEHNR and FQNEAQ (reference sequence).

The chain carries TRBV4-1 and TRBJ1-1, with a possible D match to TRBD1 (5 bases). The V end lost 2 bases, the J end lost 4 bases, and 17 bases lay between the germline ends. The CDR3 spans 16 residues. CDR1 and CDR2 from the germline V gene are MGHRA and YSYEKL. In DNA, the CDR3 is TGCGCCAGCAGCCAAACGGAGGGGCCGCGCCTCACTGAAGCTTTCTTT. Encoded protein: CASSQTEGPRLTEAFF.

The chain joins TRBV2 to TRBJ2-7; possible D gene TRBD1, 5 bases. Germline CDR1 SNHLY, CDR2 FYNNEI. Trimming removed 6 bases from V and 0 bases from J, with 12 bases in between. This CDR3 contains 14 residues. This chain's CDR3 is CASSGRTTSYEQYF. CDR3 in DNA: TGTGCCAGCAGCGGCCGGACAACCTCCTACGAGCAGTACTTC. Supplemented by reference TRBV2 and TRBJ2-7, the full variable domain reads EPEVTQTPSHQVTQMGQEVILRCVPISNHLYFYWYRQILGQKVEFLVSFYNNEISEKSEIFDDQFSVERPDGSNFTLKIRSTKLEDSAMYFCASSGRTTSYEQYFGPGTRLTVT.

Only a few counts were recorded for this clone. In nucleotides, the CDR3 is TGTGCCAGCAGCTACACAGGGGTCTGGAATGAAAAACTGTTTTTT. Translated: CASSYTGVWNEKLFF. The chain links TRBV5-8 to TRBJ1-4; 7 bases map to TRBD1. The germline V gene has CDR1 SGHTS and CDR2 YDEGEE. The CDR3 covers 15 residues. The V and J ends lost 3 bases and 5 bases, in that order; junction bases with no gene match: 7. Drawing the rest from reference TRBV5-8 and TRBJ1-4, the complete variable domain is EAGVTQSPTHLIKTRGQQATLRCSPISGHTSVYWYQQALGLGLQFLLWYDEGEERNRGNFPPRFSGRQFPNYSSELNVNALELEDSALYLCASSYTGVWNEKLFFGSGTQLSVL.

Comments on this clone: One end of the junction varies from germline; a read error may be responsible. J is TRBJ2-3 and V is TRBV7-7; TRBD2 matches at 8 bases. This CDR3 spans 14 amino acids. CDR1 and CDR2 from the germline V gene are SSHAT and FNYEAQ (reference sequence). CDR3 sequence reads: CASSPGGPTDTQYF. The CDR3 DNA is TGTGCTAGCAGCCCGGGGGGGCCTACAGATACGCAGTATTTT.

This chain connects TRBV4-1 to TRBJ2-2, with 9 bases that match TRBD2. The J segment lost 5 bases and the V segment lost 1 base, leaving 11 bases of the junction unmatched. The CDR3 sequence is 18 residues long. Germline CDR1 is MGHRA and CDR2 is YSYEKL. The CDR3 coding sequence is TGCGCCAGCAGCCAAGTAGTGCGGCGGGGGGGCCGAACCGGGGAGCTGTTTTTT. It codes for CASSQVVRRGGRTGELFF.